This is a list of T cell receptor beta chains from one sample in a study of shared clonotypes between healthy human individuals. TCRdb's table, derived via immunoSEQ multiplex PCR, lists solely in-frame clones and lacks some. The sample includes 600,000 to 700,000 clones, roughly 73% of them seen just once. Sequences were obtained from memory CD4+ T cells sorted from blood. These receptors were collected from a woman in her thirties in good health. CDR3s include the opening cysteine and the closing phenylalanine or tryptophan. Each record gives: D gene, J gene, V gene, clone size, CDR3 DNA, CDR3 protein. The D gene is left open where the match is weak. Expanded clones get a size class; other rows say once, few or many, or leave the size out.

- | TRBJ2-2 | TRBV5-1 | few | TGCGCCAGCAGCTTGGCGGCGGCGGCCGACACCGGGGAGCTGTTTTTT | CASSLAAAADTGELFF
- | TRBJ1-5 | TRBV25-1 | - | TGTGCCAGCAGTGATGGAAGGAAATCGCCGTACAATCAGCCCCAGCATTTT | CASSDGRKSPYNQPQHF
- | TRBJ1-1 | TRBV29-1 | - | TGCAGCGTTGACGAGATGACGATGAACACTGAAGCTTTCTTT | CSVDEMTMNTEAFF
- | TRBJ1-5 | TRBV2 | - | TGTGCCAGCACACCACAGCCCCAGCATTTT | CASTPQPQHF
- | TRBJ1-1 | TRBV15 | - | TGTGCCACCAGCAGAGATGCGGGTGGCACTGAAGCTTTCTTT | CATSRDAGGTEAFF
TRBD2 | TRBJ2-7 | TRBV28 | - | TGTGCCAGCAGTACCCCCGGGGCTAGCGGGAGGTACGAGCAGTACTTC | CASSTPGASGRYEQYF
- | TRBJ2-5 | TRBV7-9 | - | TGTGCCAGCAGCCCTAGACGAGACCGGAAAGAGACCCAGTACTTC | CASSPRRDRKETQYF
- | TRBJ2-7 | TRBV5-1 | - | TGCGCCAGCAGAAAAACCGTCAGGGTAGGATCCTACGAGCAGTACTTC | CASRKTVRVGSYEQYF
- | TRBJ1-5 | TRBV28 | - | TGTGCCAGCAGAATCGGACGGACGCTGGCGCCCCAGCATTTT | CASRIGRTLAPQHF
TRBD2 | TRBJ2-1 | TRBV19 | - | TGTGCCAGTACCCGGGACTACCTCGATGAGCAGTTCTTC | CASTRDYLDEQFF
- | TRBJ1-5 | TRBV5-1 | - | TGCGCCAGCAGCTTGCGGTCCAATCAGCCCCAGCATTTT | CASSLRSNQPQHF
TRBD2 | TRBJ2-1 | TRBV6-6 | - | TGTGCCAGCAGCCCCGGGACTAGCGGGAGGGGTGAGCAGTTCTTC | CASSPGTSGRGEQFF